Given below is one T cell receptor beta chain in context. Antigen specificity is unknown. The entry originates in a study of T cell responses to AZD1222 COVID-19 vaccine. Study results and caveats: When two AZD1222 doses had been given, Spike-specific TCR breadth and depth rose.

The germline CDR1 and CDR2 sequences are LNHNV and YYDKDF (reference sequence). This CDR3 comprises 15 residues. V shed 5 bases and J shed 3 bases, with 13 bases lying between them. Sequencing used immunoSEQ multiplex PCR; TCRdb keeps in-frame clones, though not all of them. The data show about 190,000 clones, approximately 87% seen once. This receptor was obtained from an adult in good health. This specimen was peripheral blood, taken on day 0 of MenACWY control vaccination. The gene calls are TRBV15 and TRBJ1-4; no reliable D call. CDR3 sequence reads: CATSGRRTSNEKLFF. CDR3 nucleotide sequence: TGTGCCACCAGCGGCAGACGGACGTCTAATGAAAAACTGTTTTTT.